The 15 T cell receptor beta chains given below trace back to one sample, sequenced in a study of neurological immune-mediated disorders (dated by TCRdb to the late 2010s). Preparation of the library involved 5' RACE. Sequenced using an Illumina HiSeq 2500. TCRdb passed the public sequencing reads through fastp at Q25 and MiXCR, retaining productive beta sequences. Rows are unified per CDR3 protein, each entry keeping the most common DNA and genes. The sample records 32,000 or so distinct CDR3 sequences, around an eighth of which are singletons. Of the sample, about 6% falls within the top ten clones. Sequenced sample: PBMCs. Receptor source: a woman in her sixties in good health.

This clonotype was observed many times. V usage is TRBV4-3 and J usage is TRBJ2-4; 8 nucleotides line up with TRBD2. Losses at the gene ends were 2 bases for V and 10 bases for J; bases not matched to a gene: 10. Germline V CDR1 and CDR2: LGHNA, YSLEER. The CDR3 spans 15 residues. The CDR3 DNA sequence: TGCGCCAGCAGCCAACCACCGGGACTAGTGTCTATTCAGTACTTC. Amino acid sequence: CASSQPPGLVSIQYF.

The chain uses TRBV5-1 and TRBJ2-7, with a weak D call TRBD2 (6 bases). V lost 0 bases and J lost 3, with 7 bases in between. The CDR3 totals 13 residues. Per the germline V gene, CDR1 is SGHRS and CDR2 is YFSETQ. CDR3 protein: CASSLAEGYEQYF. The CDR3 region has the DNA TGCGCCAGCAGCTTGGCGGAGGGCTACGAGCAGTACTTC.

At least ten counts were recorded for this clonotype. The chain couples TRBV4-3 to TRBJ2-3; TRBD2 matches at 8 bases. This CDR3 is 16 amino acids long. Trimming took 1 base from V and 2 from J; bases not matched to a gene: 5. The germline CDR1 and CDR2 sequences are LGHNA and YSLEER. CDR3 residues: CASSQARGGITDTQYF. The CDR3 coding sequence is TGCGCCAGCAGCCAAGCTCGCGGGGGGATCACAGATACGCAGTATTTT.

The sample holds many counts of this clonotype. The rearrangement uses TRBV6-4 and TRBJ1-5; unclear D gene. Germline CDR1 reads MRHNA; CDR2 reads SNTAGT. The germline V and J ends were trimmed by 3 bases and 4 bases, with 7 bases remaining between them. This CDR3 has 13 residues. The CDR3 sequence: CASSDGENQPQHF. CDR3 bases: TGTGCCAGCAGTGATGGGGAGAATCAGCCCCAGCATTTT.

This clonotype was recorded many times. The V gene is TRBV20-1, the J gene TRBJ1-6; 8 nucleotides agree with TRBD1. CDR1 is DFQATT and CDR2 is SNEGSKA in the germline V gene (reference sequence). V shed 1 base, J shed 4 bases, and the junction held 6 bases outside the gene matches. The CDR3 has 16 residues. In DNA form, the CDR3 reads TGCAGTGCTAGAGCAGGGGGCGAGTCATATAATTCACCCCTCCACTTT. This sequence encodes CSARAGGESYNSPLHF.

This clonotype ranks as medium-sized (0.01 to 0.1%). The V and J genes are TRBV7-8 and TRBJ1-2; a weak D match, TRBD1 (5 bases). Per the germline V gene, CDR1 is SGHVS and CDR2 is FQNEAQ. CDR3 length: 13 amino acids. V shed 5 bases and J shed 1 base, with 8 bases lying between them. The CDR3 is CASSPDSNYGYTF. The CDR3 nucleotides read TGTGCCAGCAGCCCCGACAGTAACTATGGCTACACCTTC.

This clonotype was counted ten times or more. The chain recombines TRBV9 with TRBJ1-1; TRBD1 matches 8 bases. V trimming: 4 bases; J trimming: 8 bases; junction bases outside the gene matches: 10. In germline, CDR1 is SGDLS, CDR2 YYNGEE. The CDR3 has 14 amino acids. In DNA, the CDR3 is TGTGCCAGCAGCCCCCGACAGGGGTCGGAGGAAGCTTTCTTT. Amino acid sequence: CASSPRQGSEEAFF.

The table lists this clonotype with many counts. The chain uses TRBV3-1 and TRBJ2-2, with D possibly being TRBD1 (6 bases). This CDR3 has 16 amino acids. Germline-derived CDR1 and CDR2 are LGHDT and YNNKEL (reference sequence). V was cut by 3 bases and J by 5 bases, with 16 bases left in between. The CDR3 bases are TGTGCCAGCAGCCATTACAGGGCAGTAAGAACCGGGGAGCTGTTTTTT. Its translation is CASSHYRAVRTGELFF.

This clonotype has ten or more counts. The CDR3 loop is CASSLELGQETQYF. The CDR3 coding sequence is TGCGCCAGCAGCTTGGAACTAGGACAAGAGACCCAGTACTTC. This sequence joins TRBV5-1 and TRBJ2-5; D perhaps matches TRBD2 (5 bases). V lost 0 bases, J lost 2 bases, and 8 bases lay in between. This CDR3 has 14 amino acids. Germline V CDR1 and CDR2: SGHRS, YFSETQ.

This clonotype was observed many times. The chain has TRBV5-1 and TRBJ1-1; a weak D match, TRBD1 (5 bases). V was clipped by 0 bases and J by 0 bases, with 12 bases between them. This CDR3 is 16 amino acids long. In germline, CDR1 is SGHRS, CDR2 YFSETQ. CDR3 nucleotides: TGCGCCAGCAGCTTGGGTCATGGGGGGATGAACACTGAAGCTTTCTTT. Translation gives CASSLGHGGMNTEAFF.

Only a few counts were recorded for this clonotype. The rearrangement joins TRBV29-1 to TRBJ1-4; unclear D gene. The CDR3 runs to 12 residues. CDR1 is SQVTM, CDR2 ANQGSEA, per germline. The germline V and J ends were trimmed by 7 bases and 4 bases, with 10 bases remaining between them. In nucleotides, the CDR3 is TGCAGCGCACAGTCCCATAATGAAAAACTGTTTTTT. This encodes CSAQSHNEKLFF.

There are many counts of this clonotype. The rearrangement uses TRBV6-5 and TRBJ2-5, with 8 positions matching TRBD2. Germline loops: CDR1 MNHEY, CDR2 SVGAGI. CDR3 length equals 18 residues. Trimming cost V 4 bases and J 3 bases; bases outside gene matches: 16. Here the CDR3 DNA reads TGTGCCAGCAGTTTTACGTGGGACGCCGGGACTAGGGAAGAGACCCAGTACTTC. Protein product: CASSFTWDAGTREETQYF.

This clonotype has at least ten counts. The rearrangement links TRBV20-1 to TRBJ2-7; 8 nucleotides match TRBD1. CDR3 size: 13 residues. The V gene's germline CDR1 is DFQATT and CDR2 SNEGSKA (reference sequence). V shed 4 bases, J shed 2 bases, and the junction held 4 bases outside the gene matches. Here the CDR3 DNA reads TGCAGTGCTACGGACAGGGAGACCTACGAGCAGTACTTC. This gives the protein CSATDRETYEQYF.

This clonotype was detected many times. The CDR3 DNA reads TGCGCCAGCAGCCAAGATCGCGGGACAGCCTACGAGCAGTACTTC. Its protein product is CASSQDRGTAYEQYF. The chain couples TRBV4-3 to TRBJ2-7, with D perhaps TRBD1 (7 bases). V lost 0 bases, J lost 2 bases, and 11 bases lay in between. Germline values: CDR1 LGHNA, CDR2 YSLEER. The CDR3 covers 15 residues.

In this sample, this clonotype turned up many times. The J gene is TRBJ1-5, the V gene TRBV20-1; the match to TRBD1 covers 8 bases. V dropped 0 bases and J dropped 8; count of bases not matched to a gene: 6. The CDR3 totals 14 residues. Germline CDR1 and CDR2: DFQATT and SNEGSKA (reference sequence). This CDR3 reads CSAREGTGSKPQHF. The DNA for the CDR3 is TGCAGTGCTAGAGAGGGGACAGGCTCCAAGCCCCAGCATTTT.